This TCR beta chain was identified during a study of OX40 agonist ivuxolimab in advanced cancers. The wider study: Ivuxolimab, an antibody that agonizes OX40 (CD134), was administered to the patients. Patients in the trial were receiving intravenous ivuxolimab every 2 weeks, at doses of 0.01 to 10 mg/kg.

This clone was recorded once. The antigen remains undetermined. The germline gives CDR1 KGHSH, CDR2 LQKENI. Unmatched junction bases numbered 13, after V lost 5 bases and J lost 7 bases. The CDR3 contains 16 residues. Broader study findings: Dosing at 0.1 to 3.0 mg/kg was accompanied by clonal expansion of CD4+ and CD8+ blood T cells by week 6. Researchers report that CD8+ T cells had, on average, more expanded clones than CD4+.

Clones were read by immunoSEQ multiplex PCR, and TCRdb kept only the in-frame ones, dropping some. The sample lists approximately 63,000 clones; 86% were seen once. V gene TRBV18 combines with J gene TRBJ1-2; 10 bases line up with TRBD1. The clonotype comes from an adult with an advanced solid tumor such as melanoma, head and neck, liver or kidney cancer. The sample in question was CD4+ or CD8+ T cells sorted from blood, obtained in a trial of the OX40 agonist ivuxolimab. The CDR3 is CASSTTMGDRGPGYTF. The CDR3 DNA is TGTGCCAGCTCAACCACGATGGGAGACAGGGGGCCTGGCTACACCTTC.